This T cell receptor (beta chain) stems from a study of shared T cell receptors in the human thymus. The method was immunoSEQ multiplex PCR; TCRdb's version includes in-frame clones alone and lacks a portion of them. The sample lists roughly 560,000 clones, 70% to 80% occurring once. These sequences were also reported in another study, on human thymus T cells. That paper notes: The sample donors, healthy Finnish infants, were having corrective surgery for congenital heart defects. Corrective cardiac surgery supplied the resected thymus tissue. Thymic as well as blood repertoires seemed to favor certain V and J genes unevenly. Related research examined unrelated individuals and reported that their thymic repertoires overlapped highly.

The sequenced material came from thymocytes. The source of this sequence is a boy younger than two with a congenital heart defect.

CDR3 DNA sequence: TGTGCCAGCAGCTTAGGGGGGGAGTGGGTTGAGCAGTTCTTC. Its translation: CASSLGGEWVEQFF. The chain is built from TRBV11-3 and TRBJ2-1, with TRBD2 as a possible D gene (6 bases). CDR1 and CDR2 (germline): SGHNT, YENEEA. V lost 1 base, J lost 9 bases, and 13 bases lay in between. The CDR3 length is 14 residues.